A selection of T cell receptor beta chains follows, all from one sample in a study of T cell repertoires in cytomegalovirus infection. TCRdb called the reads again in MiXCR, with one record for every CDR3 protein. The table lists 200,000 to 250,000 distinct CDR3 sequences, about 12% of them singletons. The specimen was PBMCs. All receptors derive from a human donor in good health (CMV status not recorded). Some clones in this sample may be carry-over from other donors' samples. CDR3s include the opening cysteine and the closing phenylalanine or tryptophan. A D gene is named only where the DNA matches it firmly. Clone size is shown for a subset of rows, as once, few, many or a class of expanded clone.

v_call	clone_size	j_call	d_call	cdr3_nt	cdr3_aa
TRBV6-6	-	TRBJ1-1	TRBD1	TGTGCCAGCGTTACAGGGGCGACTCATGGTGAAGCTTTCTTT	CASVTGATHGEAFF
TRBV19	many	TRBJ1-5	-	TGTGCCAGTAGTAGAGGTAGCAATCAGCCCCAGCATTTT	CASSRGSNQPQHF
TRBV20-1	-	TRBJ1-1	-	TGCAGTGCTGAGATCTTCGGGAACACTGAAGCTTTCTTT	CSAEIFGNTEAFF
TRBV2	-	TRBJ2-1	-	TGTGCCAGCAGGCCCGCGAGGGAGTCTGAGCAGTTCTTC	CASRPARESEQFF
TRBV19	many	TRBJ2-1	TRBD1	TGTGCCAGTAGTAGAGGGACAGGGGGGTACGAGCAGTTCTTC	CASSRGTGGYEQFF
TRBV7-2	many	TRBJ2-7	TRBD1	TGTGCCAGCAGCTTAGCAGGGGGCGGGTCTAGCTCCTACGAGCAGTACTTC	CASSLAGGGSSSYEQYF
TRBV5-6	-	TRBJ2-3	TRBD2	TGTGCCAGCAGCCCCAGCGGGAGGGCCGGGGATACGCAGTATTTT	CASSPSGRAGDTQYF
TRBV29-1	-	TRBJ2-3	-	TGCAGCGTTCTTGGACAGCTCACAGATACGCAGTATTTT	CSVLGQLTDTQYF
TRBV12-3/TRBV12-4	-	TRBJ2-6	-	TGTGCCAGCATCCCCCGGGTCCCTGGGGCCAACGTCCTGACTTTC	CASIPRVPGANVLTF
TRBV4-2	few	TRBJ1-4	-	TGTGCCAGCACCCTCTCGGCAAGACAGGATAATGAAAAACTGTTTTTT	CASTLSARQDNEKLFF
TRBV19	many	TRBJ2-2	-	TGTGCCAGTAGCGGACGGCTGAACACCGGGGAGCTGTTTTTT	CASSGRLNTGELFF
TRBV19	-	TRBJ2-2	-	TGTGCCAGTAGTTTCCCAACAGGGTTGGGCGGGGAGCTGTTTTTT	CASSFPTGLGGELFF
TRBV27	-	TRBJ2-7	-	TGTGCCAGCAGTTTAAGGGGGGCGACTACCTACGAGCAGTACTTC	CASSLRGATTYEQYF
TRBV6-2/TRBV6-3	many	TRBJ2-1	-	TGTGCCAGCAGGAACCCTGGGAGCCCTGAGCAGTTCTTC	CASRNPGSPEQFF
TRBV28	few	TRBJ2-1	-	TGTGCCAGCAGTCCGACTAGGGATGAGCAGTTCTTC	CASSPTRDEQFF
TRBV20-1	few	TRBJ2-5	-	TGCAGTGCTAGAGATTCAGGGGCTACTTGGACCCAGTACTTC	CSARDSGATWTQYF
TRBV19	-	TRBJ1-4	-	TGTGCCAGTAGTATAAGTACTAATGAAAAACTGTTTTTT	CASSISTNEKLFF
TRBV2	few	TRBJ2-1	TRBD2	TGTGCCAGATCACCGGGACTAGGGTACAATGAGCAGTTCTTC	CARSPGLGYNEQFF
TRBV9	many	TRBJ2-3	-	TGTGCCAGCAGCGTAGGAGTCCGGACAGATACGCAGTATTTT	CASSVGVRTDTQYF
TRBV7-2	many	TRBJ2-7	-	TGTGCCAGCAGCTTAGGTCTCCGGGAGCTCGAGCAGTACTTC	CASSLGLRELEQYF
TRBV7-2	many	TRBJ1-1	TRBD1	TGTGCCAGCAGCTTAAAAAACAGGGGTAGCGGCACTGAAGCTTTCTTT	CASSLKNRGSGTEAFF
TRBV19	-	TRBJ1-2	-	TGTGCCAGTAGTGGAAAAACGGGACCTCGGGTCTATGGCTACACCTTC	CASSGKTGPRVYGYTF
TRBV14	many	TRBJ2-3	-	TGTGCCAGCAGCCCTGACTTCCGCACAGATACGCAGTATTTT	CASSPDFRTDTQYF
TRBV19	many	TRBJ1-1	-	TGTGCCAGTAGTATCCAGGGCGGGACTGAAGCTTTCTTT	CASSIQGGTEAFF
TRBV7-9	many	TRBJ1-1	-	TGTGCCAGCAGCCGGGGACCAGGGAACACTGAAGCTTTCTTT	CASSRGPGNTEAFF
TRBV6-5	few	TRBJ1-1	-	TGTGCCAGCAGTTACTCTGGGGGTGGCACTGAAGCTTTCTTT	CASSYSGGGTEAFF
TRBV20-1	many	TRBJ1-2	-	TGCAGTGCTAGGGCCCCCGGGGCCGGCTATGGCTACACCTTC	CSARAPGAGYGYTF
TRBV2	few	TRBJ2-3	TRBD1	TGTGCCAGCAACCGGGACAGCGAGACAGATACGCAGTATTTT	CASNRDSETDTQYF